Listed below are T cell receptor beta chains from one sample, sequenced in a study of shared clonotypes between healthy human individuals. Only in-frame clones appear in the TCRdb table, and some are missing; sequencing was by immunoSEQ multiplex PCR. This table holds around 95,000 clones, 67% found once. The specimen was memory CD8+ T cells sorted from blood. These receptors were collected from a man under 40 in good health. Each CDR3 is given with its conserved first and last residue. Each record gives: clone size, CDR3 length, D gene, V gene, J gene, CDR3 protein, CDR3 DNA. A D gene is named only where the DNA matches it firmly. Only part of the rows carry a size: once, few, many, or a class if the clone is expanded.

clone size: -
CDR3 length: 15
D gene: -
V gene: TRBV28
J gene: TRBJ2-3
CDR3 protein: CASTHGESITDTQYF
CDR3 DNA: TGTGCCAGCACCCACGGGGAGTCAATCACAGATACGCAGTATTTT

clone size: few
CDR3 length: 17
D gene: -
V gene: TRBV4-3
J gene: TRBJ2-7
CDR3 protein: CASSQETATQISYEQYF
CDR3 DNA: TGCGCCAGCAGCCAAGAGACTGCGACCCAGATTAGCTACGAGCAGTACTTC

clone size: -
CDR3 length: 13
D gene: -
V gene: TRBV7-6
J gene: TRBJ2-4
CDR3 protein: CASSLGPLNIQYF
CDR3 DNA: TGTGCCAGCAGCTTGGGCCCCTTGAACATTCAGTACTTC

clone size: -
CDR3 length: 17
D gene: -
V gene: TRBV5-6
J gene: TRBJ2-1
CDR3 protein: CASSSLGPPSSYNEQFF
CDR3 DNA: TGTGCCAGCAGCTCCCTCGGGCCCCCGAGCTCCTACAATGAGCAGTTCTTC

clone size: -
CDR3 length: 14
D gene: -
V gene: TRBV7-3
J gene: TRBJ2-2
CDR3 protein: CASSLGLGAGELFF
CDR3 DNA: TGTGCCAGCAGCTTAGGCTTAGGGGCGGGGGAGCTGTTTTTT

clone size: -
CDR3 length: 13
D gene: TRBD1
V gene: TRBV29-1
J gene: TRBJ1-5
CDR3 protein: CSVGEGASVPQHF
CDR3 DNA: TGCAGCGTTGGAGAGGGGGCGTCAGTGCCCCAGCATTTT

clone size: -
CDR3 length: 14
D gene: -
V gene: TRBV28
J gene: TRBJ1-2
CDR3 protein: CASSLPGRSDGYTF
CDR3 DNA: TGTGCCAGCAGTCTTCCGGGGCGGTCCGATGGCTACACCTTC

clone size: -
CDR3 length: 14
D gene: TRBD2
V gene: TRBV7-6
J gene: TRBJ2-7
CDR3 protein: CASSPLAGDYEQYF
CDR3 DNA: TGTGCCAGCAGCCCCCTAGCGGGAGATTACGAGCAGTACTTC

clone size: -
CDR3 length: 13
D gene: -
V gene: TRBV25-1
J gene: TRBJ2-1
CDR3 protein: CASSESAYNEQFF
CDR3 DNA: TGTGCCAGCAGTGAGAGTGCGTACAATGAGCAGTTCTTC

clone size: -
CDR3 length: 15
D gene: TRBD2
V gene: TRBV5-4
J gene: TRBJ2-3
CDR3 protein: CASRSTSGSTDTQYF
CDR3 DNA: TGTGCCAGCAGGTCAACTAGCGGATCCACAGATACGCAGTATTTT

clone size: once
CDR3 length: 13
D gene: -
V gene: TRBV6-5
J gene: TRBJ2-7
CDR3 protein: CASSYTSSYEQYF
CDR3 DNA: TGTGCCAGCAGTTATACGAGCTCCTACGAGCAGTACTTC

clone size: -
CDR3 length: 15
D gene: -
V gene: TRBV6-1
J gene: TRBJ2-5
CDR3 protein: CASSGGFGPPETQYF
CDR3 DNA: TGTGCCAGCAGTGGTGGATTTGGGCCTCCGGAGACCCAGTACTTC

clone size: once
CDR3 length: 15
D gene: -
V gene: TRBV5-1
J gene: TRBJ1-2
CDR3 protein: CASSLTQGGGYGYTF
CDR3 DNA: TGCGCCAGCAGCTTGACACAGGGTGGAGGCTATGGCTACACCTTC

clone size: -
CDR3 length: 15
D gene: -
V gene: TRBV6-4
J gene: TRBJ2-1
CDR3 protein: CASSSQGGSYNEQFF
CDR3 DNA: TGTGCCAGCAGCTCCCAGGGGGGCTCCTACAATGAGCAGTTCTTC

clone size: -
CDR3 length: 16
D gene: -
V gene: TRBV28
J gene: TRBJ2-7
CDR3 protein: CASSALGRAGTYEQYF
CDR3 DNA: TGTGCCAGCAGTGCTTTGGGCAGGGCAGGAACCTACGAGCAGTACTTC

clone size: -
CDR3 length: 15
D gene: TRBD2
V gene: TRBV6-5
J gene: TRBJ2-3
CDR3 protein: CASSPGLAVTDTQYF
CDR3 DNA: TGTGCCAGCAGTCCTGGACTAGCGGTCACAGATACGCAGTATTTT

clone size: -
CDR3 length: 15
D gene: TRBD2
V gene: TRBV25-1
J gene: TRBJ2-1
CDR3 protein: CASSQQRDIINEQFF
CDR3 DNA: TGTGCCAGCAGTCAGCAGCGGGATATCATCAATGAGCAGTTCTTC

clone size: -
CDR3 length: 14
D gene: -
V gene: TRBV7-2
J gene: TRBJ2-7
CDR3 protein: CASSLAGWSYEQYF
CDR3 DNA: TGTGCCAGCAGCTTAGCGGGTTGGTCCTACGAGCAGTACTTC

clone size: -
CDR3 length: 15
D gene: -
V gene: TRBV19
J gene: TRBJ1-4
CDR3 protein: CASSITATTNEKLFF
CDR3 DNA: TGTGCCAGTAGTATCACGGCTACAACTAATGAAAAACTGTTTTTT

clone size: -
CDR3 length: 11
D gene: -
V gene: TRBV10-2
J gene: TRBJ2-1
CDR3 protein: CASSAHNEQFF
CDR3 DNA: TGCGCCAGCAGTGCACACAATGAGCAGTTCTTC

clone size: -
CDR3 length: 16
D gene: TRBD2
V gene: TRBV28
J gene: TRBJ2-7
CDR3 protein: CASSFALAGGSYEQYF
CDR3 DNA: TGTGCCAGCAGTTTCGCCCTAGCGGGAGGAAGCTACGAGCAGTACTTC

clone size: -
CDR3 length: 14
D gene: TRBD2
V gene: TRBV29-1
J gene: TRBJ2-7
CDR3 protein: CSVDGLAGGYEQYF
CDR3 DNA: TGCAGCGTTGATGGACTAGCGGGAGGATACGAGCAGTACTTC